These T cell receptor beta chains were read from a single sample in a study of T cell changes during pregnancy in multiple sclerosis. The method was immunoSEQ multiplex PCR; TCRdb's version includes in-frame clones alone and lacks a portion of them. In the table there are about 47,000 clones, 75% to 90% of which are singletons. The material was CD8+ T cells from peripheral blood mononuclear cells, obtained in the second trimester of pregnancy. The receptor set was obtained from a female donor with multiple sclerosis, enrolled in a pregnancy study. Both conserved end residues are part of each CDR3. D genes are given only for firm matches. A row's size may be missing; if present it is once, few, many or a size class.

clone_size: NA; j_call: TRBJ1-6; v_call: TRBV6-1; d_call: NA; cdr3_nt: TGTGCCAGCAGTGAAGAAGGAGGGGATAATTCACCCCTCCACTTT; cdr3_aa: CASSEEGGDNSPLHF
clone_size: NA; j_call: TRBJ2-5; v_call: TRBV6-5; d_call: TRBD2; cdr3_nt: TGTGCCAGCAGTTACGGGGAGGGAGTGGCCCAGTACTTC; cdr3_aa: CASSYGEGVAQYF
clone_size: NA; j_call: TRBJ1-4; v_call: TRBV6-4; d_call: NA; cdr3_nt: TGTGCCAGCAGTGACGGGAGAATCCTAGACGAAAAACTGTTTTTT; cdr3_aa: CASSDGRILDEKLFF
clone_size: NA; j_call: TRBJ2-2; v_call: TRBV10-3; d_call: NA; cdr3_nt: TGTGCCATTCGGGATGCGGGGGAGCTGTTTTTT; cdr3_aa: CAIRDAGELFF
clone_size: few; j_call: TRBJ1-2; v_call: TRBV7-9; d_call: NA; cdr3_nt: TGTGCCAGCAGCTTAGAGACAGTCTATGGCTACACCTTC; cdr3_aa: CASSLETVYGYTF
clone_size: NA; j_call: TRBJ2-7; v_call: TRBV13; d_call: NA; cdr3_nt: TGTGCCAGCAGCTTTACGGGTGGATCTTTATCTTGGGAGGAGTACTTC; cdr3_aa: CASSFTGGSLSWEEYF
clone_size: NA; j_call: TRBJ2-5; v_call: TRBV13; d_call: NA; cdr3_nt: TGTGCCAGCAGCTTAGGACCAGGGGATCAAGAGACCCAGTACTTC; cdr3_aa: CASSLGPGDQETQYF
clone_size: NA; j_call: TRBJ1-1; v_call: TRBV19; d_call: NA; cdr3_nt: TGTGCCACCAGGACAGCGAACACTGAAGCTTTCTTT; cdr3_aa: CATRTANTEAFF
clone_size: NA; j_call: TRBJ2-7; v_call: TRBV2; d_call: NA; cdr3_nt: TGTGCCAGCAGTGTTTTGAGTGACTACGAGCAGTACTTC; cdr3_aa: CASSVLSDYEQYF
clone_size: NA; j_call: TRBJ2-1; v_call: TRBV9; d_call: TRBD1; cdr3_nt: TGTGCCAGCACGCCGCCAGGGGGATATAATGAGCAGTTCTTC; cdr3_aa: CASTPPGGYNEQFF
clone_size: NA; j_call: TRBJ2-1; v_call: TRBV4-2; d_call: TRBD2; cdr3_nt: TGTGCCAGCAGCCAGGGTACTAGCGGGATCGGTGAGCAGTTCTTC; cdr3_aa: CASSQGTSGIGEQFF
clone_size: NA; j_call: TRBJ1-1; v_call: TRBV27; d_call: NA; cdr3_nt: TGTGCCAGCAGTTTCGGTGCACACACTGAAGCTTTCTTT; cdr3_aa: CASSFGAHTEAFF
clone_size: NA; j_call: TRBJ1-1; v_call: TRBV4-1; d_call: NA; cdr3_nt: TGCGCCAGCAGCCAAGCGTTTACGGCCCCCGCGGTGGAATGGCACACTGAAGCTTTCTTT; cdr3_aa: CASSQAFTAPAVEWHTEAFF
clone_size: NA; j_call: TRBJ1-5; v_call: TRBV7-8; d_call: TRBD1; cdr3_nt: TGTGCCAGCAGCCACAGGGGACGGAACCAGCCCCAGCATTTT; cdr3_aa: CASSHRGRNQPQHF
clone_size: once; j_call: TRBJ1-1; v_call: TRBV7-9; d_call: NA; cdr3_nt: TGTGCCAGCAGCCCCGTTTTGAGCACTGAAGCTTTCTTT; cdr3_aa: CASSPVLSTEAFF
clone_size: NA; j_call: TRBJ1-6; v_call: TRBV25-1; d_call: TRBD1; cdr3_nt: TGTGCCAGCAGTGAATCCAGGGGGATGGCTTATAATTCACCCCTCCACTTT; cdr3_aa: CASSESRGMAYNSPLHF
clone_size: NA; j_call: TRBJ1-5; v_call: TRBV6-4; d_call: TRBD1; cdr3_nt: TGTGCCAGCAGGCAGACAGGGGATGGCAATCAGCCCCAGCATTTT; cdr3_aa: CASRQTGDGNQPQHF
clone_size: NA; j_call: TRBJ2-5; v_call: TRBV6-5; d_call: TRBD2; cdr3_nt: TGTGCCAGCAGTTTGGCGGGGGGATGGGAGACCCAGTACTTC; cdr3_aa: CASSLAGGWETQYF
clone_size: NA; j_call: TRBJ2-7; v_call: TRBV4-1; d_call: TRBD2; cdr3_nt: TGCGCCAGCAGCCAATCTAGCGGGGGGCTGTCCTACGAGCAGTACTTC; cdr3_aa: CASSQSSGGLSYEQYF
clone_size: few; j_call: TRBJ2-3; v_call: TRBV7-8; d_call: TRBD2; cdr3_nt: TGTGCCAGCAGCGGACTAGTTCGAGATACGCAGTATTTT; cdr3_aa: CASSGLVRDTQYF
clone_size: NA; j_call: TRBJ2-3; v_call: TRBV6-5; d_call: TRBD2; cdr3_nt: TGTGCCACCAGCGGGGGTTCTACAGATACGCAGTATTTT; cdr3_aa: CATSGGSTDTQYF
clone_size: NA; j_call: TRBJ2-3; v_call: TRBV19; d_call: NA; cdr3_nt: TGTGCCAGTAGTATGAGGTGGGATACGCAGTATTTT; cdr3_aa: CASSMRWDTQYF
clone_size: NA; j_call: TRBJ2-5; v_call: TRBV7-9; d_call: NA; cdr3_nt: TGTGCCAGCAGCTTAGCGGTTGGGGGCCCGGAGACCCAGTACTTC; cdr3_aa: CASSLAVGGPETQYF
clone_size: NA; j_call: TRBJ2-7; v_call: TRBV6-5; d_call: TRBD2; cdr3_nt: TGTGCCAGCAGTTCCCTAGCGGGAGTCTACGAGCAGTACTTC; cdr3_aa: CASSSLAGVYEQYF
clone_size: NA; j_call: TRBJ1-5; v_call: TRBV27; d_call: TRBD1; cdr3_nt: TGTGCCAGTCAGGGTGGGACAGGGCAGGATCAGCCCCAGCATTTT; cdr3_aa: CASQGGTGQDQPQHF
clone_size: NA; j_call: TRBJ2-7; v_call: TRBV2; d_call: TRBD2; cdr3_nt: TGTGCCAGCAGGGGACTAGCGGGGGTCTACGAGCAGTACTTC; cdr3_aa: CASRGLAGVYEQYF
clone_size: NA; j_call: TRBJ2-1; v_call: TRBV2; d_call: NA; cdr3_nt: TGTGCCAGCAGCAGGACGGACTCCACGGGTGAGCAGTTCTTC; cdr3_aa: CASSRTDSTGEQFF
clone_size: few; j_call: TRBJ2-1; v_call: TRBV11-2; d_call: TRBD1; cdr3_nt: TGTGCCAGCAGCTCGGGGACAGGGCCTTTTAGTGAGCAGTTCTTC; cdr3_aa: CASSSGTGPFSEQFF
clone_size: NA; j_call: TRBJ2-7; v_call: TRBV11-3; d_call: TRBD1; cdr3_nt: TGTGCCAGCAGCCCCCCGACAGGGGGCGATTACGAGCAGTACTTC; cdr3_aa: CASSPPTGGDYEQYF
clone_size: few; j_call: TRBJ2-1; v_call: TRBV4-1; d_call: TRBD2; cdr3_nt: TGCGCCAGCAGCCTCCTCCCTAGCGGCGATGAGCAGTTCTTC; cdr3_aa: CASSLLPSGDEQFF
clone_size: NA; j_call: TRBJ2-2; v_call: TRBV5-4; d_call: TRBD1; cdr3_nt: TGTGCCAGCAGCCCAAAGGACAGGGGTGGAACCGGGGAGCTGTTTTTT; cdr3_aa: CASSPKDRGGTGELFF
clone_size: NA; j_call: TRBJ2-7; v_call: TRBV29-1; d_call: TRBD2; cdr3_nt: TGCAGCGTAGAGGGGACTAGCGGGGGATACGAGCAGTACTTC; cdr3_aa: CSVEGTSGGYEQYF
clone_size: NA; j_call: TRBJ2-1; v_call: TRBV19; d_call: NA; cdr3_nt: TGTGCCAGTAGTATAGATCCCCAGGCAGGGAAGTACAATGAGCAGTTCTTC; cdr3_aa: CASSIDPQAGKYNEQFF
clone_size: NA; j_call: TRBJ2-1; v_call: TRBV18; d_call: NA; cdr3_nt: TGTGCCAGCTCACCGGCCAAGGGGTTGCCCTCCTACAATGAGCAGTTCTTC; cdr3_aa: CASSPAKGLPSYNEQFF
clone_size: NA; j_call: TRBJ2-2; v_call: TRBV7-9; d_call: NA; cdr3_nt: TGTGCCAGCAGCTTTACTATGGAGCTGTTTTTT; cdr3_aa: CASSFTMELFF
clone_size: NA; j_call: TRBJ1-5; v_call: TRBV27; d_call: NA; cdr3_nt: TGTGCCAGCAGTTTGGCCAACCGAGGTCAGCCCCAGCATTTT; cdr3_aa: CASSLANRGQPQHF
clone_size: NA; j_call: TRBJ2-1; v_call: TRBV5-1; d_call: TRBD2; cdr3_nt: TGCGCCAGCAGCTTGGGGACTAGCGGGAGCAGCTCCTACAATGAGCAGTTCTTC; cdr3_aa: CASSLGTSGSSSYNEQFF
clone_size: NA; j_call: TRBJ1-1; v_call: TRBV30; d_call: TRBD1; cdr3_nt: TGTGCCTGGAGCTTAGGGGGCGGAGGGAACACTGAAGCTTTCTTT; cdr3_aa: CAWSLGGGGNTEAFF
clone_size: once; j_call: TRBJ1-2; v_call: TRBV4-1; d_call: NA; cdr3_nt: TGCGCCAGCAGCTCAGACGGGGTTAGCGGTCAAATCTATGGCTACACCTTC; cdr3_aa: CASSSDGVSGQIYGYTF
clone_size: NA; j_call: TRBJ1-2; v_call: TRBV28; d_call: TRBD1; cdr3_nt: TGTGCCAGCAGTTCGCCGGGACAGGGACATGGCTACACCTTC; cdr3_aa: CASSSPGQGHGYTF
clone_size: NA; j_call: TRBJ2-7; v_call: TRBV5-1; d_call: TRBD1; cdr3_nt: TGCGCCAGCAGCTTCCGGACAGGGGAGGTAGGCGAGCAGTACTTC; cdr3_aa: CASSFRTGEVGEQYF